The T cell receptor (beta chain) described here comes from a study of vaccination effects on CD4 cells after COVID-19. The ends were cut back, 2 bases at V and 1 base at J, with 7 bases in the middle. The CDR3 contains 14 residues. In germline, CDR1 is MNHNY, CDR2 SVGAGI (reference sequence). This clone was seen a few times. Antigen unknown. Before sequencing took place, the ViraFEST assay used viral peptide pools to expand antigen-specific CD4+ T cells. Upon completion of more than 9 days in culture, CD4+ T cells were isolated. This person's SARS-CoV-2 infection, confirmed by PCR, occurred between March and December 2020. The protocol was immunoSEQ multiplex PCR, while the TCRdb copy is restricted to in-frame clones and leaves out a portion. Of tens of thousands of clones detected, about 77% appear once; the ten largest clones hold 5% to 6.5%.

Source: CD4+ T cells from PBMCs cultured with HIV peptides, taken before COVID-19 vaccination. Subset described: HIV-1 Nef peptide pool negative control/reference culture. This receptor was identified in a human donor who had a prior SARS-CoV-2 infection. The chain joins TRBV6-6 to TRBJ2-3; D perhaps matches TRBD2 (6 bases). The CDR3 sequence: CASSYPGGTDTQYF. In DNA, the CDR3 is TGTGCCAGCAGTTACCCGGGAGGCACAGATACGCAGTATTTT.